This T cell receptor (beta chain) derives from a study of blood T cell repertoires in COVID-19. Authors' analysis steps: The authors estimated nucleated cell counts from reference gene primer amplification. Using immunoSEQ multiplex PCR, the repertoire was profiled, and TCRdb retains in-frame clones only, with some absent. V, J and clone size were drawn from that table, and D and trimming were deduced from the DNA. The repertoire holds roughly 430,000 clones, with roughly 90% as singletons. The age range of participants was 18 to 89 years, with residence in about 25 US areas. Clinical history as reported by participants underpinned cohort assignment. A COVID-19 case was met by exposed participants within 2 weeks before study entry. The length of the CDR3 is 18 residues. CDR1 and CDR2 (germline): MNHEY, SVGEGT. The V segment lost 2 bases and the J segment 3 bases; nucleotides outside the gene matches: 16.

This receptor was obtained from a woman aged 18 to 35 who had been exposed to COVID-19. The V gene is TRBV6-2 or TRBV6-3, the J gene TRBJ2-7; 7 nucleotides match TRBD2. The sequenced sample was PBMCs or T cells enriched from blood (not recorded which). The CDR3 here is CASSYVAGARIPNYEQYF. As DNA, the CDR3 is TGTGCCAGCAGTTACGTGGCGGGAGCGCGTATTCCCAACTACGAGCAGTACTTC.